Each of the 30 T cell receptor beta chains below was sequenced from the same sample in a study of blood T cell repertoires in COVID-19. Method: immunoSEQ multiplex PCR; TCRdb's copy keeps in-frame clones and lacks some. The table records about 100,000 clones, about 83% of them present only once. The sequencing input was peripheral blood. All receptors derive from a human donor in a cohort sampled during active COVID-19.

This clone was seen only a few times. This chain joins TRBV3-1 (or the pseudogene TRBV3-2) and TRBJ1-1; TRBD1 aligns across 7 bases. Germline assignment: CDR1 LGHDT and CDR2 YNNKEL (reference sequence). J gave up 3 bases and V 3 bases, and 7 bases lay outside the gene matches. This CDR3 is 15 amino acids long. This CDR3 is CASSHAGQAHTEAFF. In DNA, the CDR3 is TGTGCCAGCAGCCACGCTGGACAGGCTCACACTGAAGCTTTCTTT.

The J gene is TRBJ1-1, the V gene TRBV3-1 (or the pseudogene TRBV3-2), with 7 nucleotides matching TRBD1. Unmatched junction bases numbered 7, after V lost 8 bases and J lost 4 bases. The CDR3 loop spans 13 amino acids. Looked up from germline, CDR1 is LGHDT and CDR2 is YNNKEL (reference sequence). The CDR3 DNA follows: TGTGCCAGCGTAGGGACAGTTGGCACTGAAGCTTTCTTT. Translating it yields CASVGTVGTEAFF.

The V and J genes are TRBV3-1 (or the pseudogene TRBV3-2) and TRBJ2-1; 14 nucleotides agree with TRBD2. The ends lost 3 bases at V and 8 bases at J; junction bases unmatched: 18. Per the germline V gene, CDR1 is LGHDT and CDR2 is YNNKEL (reference sequence). This CDR3 spans 20 amino acids. CDR3 nucleotide sequence: TGTGCCAGCAGCCAGGGACTAGCGGGAGCGTCTTTGTATACGGGTGATGAGCAGTTCTTC. As protein: CASSQGLAGASLYTGDEQFF.

The V gene is TRBV2, the J gene TRBJ2-2; TRBD1 might be the D (5 bases). The CDR3 covers 16 residues. The ends were cut back, 3 bases at V and 0 bases at J, with 11 bases in the middle. CDR1 and CDR2 (germline): SNHLY, FYNNEI. The CDR3, as DNA: TGTGCCAGCAGTGATGGCAGGGCCGCGAACACCGGGGAGCTGTTTTTT. Amino acids: CASSDGRAANTGELFF.

This chain's CDR3 is CASSLQRAYNEQFF. In nucleotides, the CDR3 is TGTGCCAGCAGCTTACAGCGGGCCTACAATGAGCAGTTCTTC. The V call is TRBV7-2, the J call TRBJ2-1, with D tentatively TRBD2 (6 bases). The germline V gene encodes CDR1 SGHTA and CDR2 FQGNSA. The V end lost 2 bases, the J end lost 2 bases, and 7 bases lay between the germline ends. This CDR3 contains 14 residues.

V gene TRBV7-2 combines with J gene TRBJ2-1, with D perhaps matching TRBD2 (5 bases). The V gene's germline CDR1 is SGHTA and CDR2 FQGNSA. V gave up 5 bases and J gave up 0 bases, with 11 bases separating them. The CDR3 length is 15 residues. CDR3 bases: TGTGCCAGCAGCCGCGAGCGGAGCTCCTACAATGAGCAGTTCTTC. It is translated as CASSRERSSYNEQFF. The variable domain in full, completed from reference TRBV7-2 and TRBJ2-1, reads GAGVSQSPSNKVTEKGKDVELRCDPISGHTALYWYRQSLGQGLEFLIYFQGNSAPDKSGLPSDRFSAERTGGSVSTLTIQRTQQEDSAVYLCASSRERSSYNEQFFGPGTRLTVL.

This chain connects TRBV30 to TRBJ1-2, with no clear D. Germline loops: CDR1 GTSNPN, CDR2 SVGIG (reference sequence). This CDR3 spans 14 amino acids. The V end lost 4 bases, the J end lost 8 bases, and 20 bases lay between the germline ends. In DNA, the CDR3 is TGTGCCTGGACGGTTCGGGAGTGGGCGCCGGGCTACACCTTC. This codes for CAWTVREWAPGYTF.

V gene TRBV6-6 combines with J gene TRBJ2-5, with no clear D. The germline V gene encodes CDR1 MNHNY and CDR2 SVGAGI (reference sequence). The CDR3 spans 15 residues. V dropped 0 bases and J dropped 5 bases, with 13 bases sitting between them. In nucleotides, the CDR3 is TGTGCCAGCAGTTACTCGAGAGGCAGACGGGAGACCCAGTACTTC. It yields the protein CASSYSRGRRETQYF.

This clone appeared once. The rearrangement uses TRBV7-2 and TRBJ1-1; D may be TRBD1 (6 bases). The CDR3 is 16 amino acids. Per germline, CDR1 SGHTA and CDR2 FQGNSA. Deletions cut 4 bases from V and 0 bases from J, with 15 bases between. The CDR3 sequence is CASSSHGTLMNTEAFF. For the CDR3, the DNA is TGTGCCAGCAGCTCGCACGGGACATTAATGAACACTGAAGCTTTCTTT.

The chain joins TRBV12-3 or TRBV12-4 to TRBJ1-1, with TRBD1 as a possible D gene (5 bases). V was clipped by 4 bases and J by 5 bases, with 8 bases between them. The CDR3 has 12 residues. CDR3 DNA sequence: TGTGCCAGCAGTTGGGGCGCGACTGAAGCTTTCTTT. Translating gives CASSWGATEAFF.

The chain links TRBV6-6 to TRBJ2-7, with 11 nucleotides matching TRBD2. This CDR3 is 16 amino acids long. With V trimmed by 4 bases and J by 2 bases, 7 bases remained unmatched. Germline V gives CDR1 MNHNY, CDR2 SVGAGI (reference sequence). CDR3 sequence: CASSSAQLAGAYEQYF. The DNA for the CDR3 is TGTGCCAGCAGTTCAGCCCAACTAGCGGGGGCCTACGAGCAGTACTTC.

V is TRBV6-6 and J is TRBJ2-1; a weak D match, TRBD2 (6 bases). The CDR3 extends over 13 amino acids. Looked up from germline, CDR1 is MNHNY and CDR2 is SVGAGI (reference sequence). V was cut by 2 bases and J by 4 bases, with 6 bases left in between. DNA of the CDR3: TGTGCCAGCAGTTACGGGGGGTACAATGAGCAGTTCTTC. It yields the protein CASSYGGYNEQFF.

This clone has only a few counts. The gene calls are TRBV19 and TRBJ1-6; D gene uncertain. V shed 4 bases and J shed 0 bases, with 4 bases lying between them. This CDR3 is built from 14 residues. Looked up from germline, CDR1 is LNHDA and CDR2 is SQIVND (reference sequence). As DNA, the CDR3 is TGTGCCAGTAGTAGGAGCTCCTATAATTCACCCCTCCACTTT. Amino acid sequence: CASSRSSYNSPLHF.

V gene TRBV29-1 combines with J gene TRBJ1-1, with a tentative D call TRBD1 (5 bases). Trimming removed 6 bases from V and 0 bases from J, with 11 bases in between. The CDR3 is made up of 13 amino acids. Germline V lookup: CDR1 SQVTM, CDR2 ANQGSEA. CDR3 sequence: CSVDRSVNTEAFF. CDR3 bases: TGCAGCGTCGACAGATCAGTGAACACTGAAGCTTTCTTT.

This clone appeared a single time. The V gene is TRBV12-3 or TRBV12-4, the J gene TRBJ1-2; D not resolved. The CDR3 loop spans 11 amino acids. V was shortened by 6 bases and J by 11 bases, with 13 bases between the two germline ends. Written as DNA, the CDR3 is TGTGCCAGCAGGATGACGGGTTTTTACACCTTC. Residues: CASRMTGFYTF.

This chain joins TRBV19 and TRBJ2-7; unclear D gene. CDR3 length equals 13 residues. Trimming shortened V by 3 bases and J by 3 bases, and 9 bases separated the two germline ends. Germline values: CDR1 LNHDA, CDR2 SQIVND (reference sequence). CDR3 sequence reads: CASSIEAGYEQYF. The CDR3 DNA sequence: TGTGCCAGTAGTATCGAAGCCGGCTACGAGCAGTACTTC.

The chain's CDR3 is CASSIGFTIYEQYF. The DNA for the CDR3 is TGTGCCAGTAGTATTGGTTTCACAATCTACGAGCAGTACTTC. The chain combines TRBV19 with TRBJ2-7; D unresolved. Deletions cut 3 bases from V and 3 bases from J, with 12 bases between. The CDR3 totals 14 residues. The germline CDR1 and CDR2 sequences are LNHDA and SQIVND (reference sequence).

The chain links TRBV29-1 to TRBJ1-1; D possibly corresponds to TRBD1 (6 bases). Germline V gene sequence: CDR1 SQVTM, CDR2 ANQGSEA. This CDR3 spans 14 amino acids. V lost 3 bases and J lost 3, with 14 bases in between. The CDR3 protein is CSVDGGRGDTEAFF. The CDR3 nucleotides read TGCAGCGTTGACGGGGGGCGGGGCGACACTGAAGCTTTCTTT.

Remarks on this clone: Other DNA sequences in this specimen translate into the identical CDR3. V and J are TRBV19 and TRBJ2-7, with a possible D match to TRBD2 (6 bases). The CDR3 totals 13 residues. From germline, CDR1 is LNHDA and CDR2 SQIVND (reference sequence). V was cut by 2 bases and J by 3 bases, with 8 bases left in between. The CDR3 region is CASSIQGGYEQYF. The CDR3 nucleotides are TGTGCCAGTAGTATACAGGGAGGCTACGAGCAGTACTTC.

The chain carries TRBV19 and TRBJ1-5; D perhaps matches TRBD1 (6 bases). CDR1 and CDR2 (germline): LNHDA, SQIVND (reference sequence). The length of the CDR3 is 15 residues. Trimming left V 7 bases short and J 0 bases short, with 13 bases between. CDR3 DNA: TGTGCCAGTATGGACAGTACGATTAGCAATCAGCCCCAGCATTTT. Translated, it gives CASMDSTISNQPQHF. The full variable domain, rest sourced from reference TRBV19 and TRBJ1-5, is DGGITQSPKYLFRKEGQNVTLSCEQNLNHDAMYWYRQDPGQGLRLIYYSQIVNDFQKGDIAEGYSVSREKKESFPLTVTSAQKNPTAFYLCASMDSTISNQPQHFGDGTRLSIL.

V usage is TRBV7-7 and J usage is TRBJ2-5; 12 positions agree with TRBD2. From germline, CDR1 is SSHAT and CDR2 FNYEAQ (reference sequence). This CDR3 region has 15 residues. The V gene end was trimmed by 4 bases and the J gene end by 9 bases; junction bases not matched to a gene: 9. CDR3 sequence reads: CASSSQRTSGEAQYF. The CDR3 DNA reads as TGTGCCAGCAGCTCGCAAAGGACTAGCGGGGAGGCCCAGTACTTC.

The rearrangement links TRBV9 to TRBJ2-7, with TRBD1 matching 9 bases. Germline CDR1 and CDR2: SGDLS and YYNGEE. This CDR3 contains 16 residues. V dropped 4 bases and J dropped 6; count of bases not matched to a gene: 14. CDR3 protein: CASSPVVGQGYAEQYF. The CDR3 DNA reads as TGTGCCAGCAGCCCAGTTGTGGGACAGGGATATGCCGAGCAGTACTTC.

The V and J genes are TRBV7-2 and TRBJ2-3, with 16 positions matching TRBD2. Germline values: CDR1 SGHTA, CDR2 FQGNSA. This CDR3 has 16 residues. V lost 4 bases and J lost 6; bases outside the gene matches: 4. The CDR3 nucleotides read TGTGCCAGCAGCTCGGGACTAGCGGGGGGGCAGGATACGCAGTATTTT. Protein: CASSSGLAGGQDTQYF.

This chain connects TRBV14 to TRBJ2-1; D perhaps matches TRBD2 (7 bases). V lost 1 base and J lost 4, with 11 bases in between. This CDR3 has 15 amino acids. The germline gives CDR1 SGHDN, CDR2 FVKESK. The CDR3 loop reads CASSQGEGTYNEQFF. As DNA, the CDR3 is TGTGCCAGCAGCCAAGGGGAGGGGACATACAATGAGCAGTTCTTC.

This chain uses TRBV7-9 with TRBJ2-2, with D maybe TRBD1 (5 bases). This CDR3 is built from 14 residues. V lost 6 bases and J 1 base, leaving 9 bases between the germline ends. Germline V gene lookup returns CDR1 SEHNR and CDR2 FQNEAQ (reference sequence). The DNA of the CDR3 is TGTGCCAGCAGTGGGCAGGGGAACACCGGGGAGCTGTTTTTT. Protein sequence: CASSGQGNTGELFF.

This clone was seen more than once but under ten times. This chain joins TRBV28 and TRBJ1-1; D gene ambiguous. Germline CDR1 MDHEN, CDR2 SYDVKM. Deletions cut 7 bases from V and 4 bases from J, with 13 bases between. The CDR3 totals 13 residues. Written as DNA, the CDR3 is TGTGCCAGCAACCGTCAAGAGGGCACTGAAGCTTTCTTT. This translates into CASNRQEGTEAFF.

Here the CDR3 reads CASSPDRTNEKLFF. The CDR3 coding sequence is TGTGCCAGCTCACCAGACAGGACTAATGAAAAACTGTTTTTT. V gene TRBV18 combines with J gene TRBJ1-4; maybe TRBD1 (6 bases). V lost 2 bases and J lost 2, with 6 bases in between. The CDR3 is 14 residues long. CDR1 and CDR2 from the germline V gene are KGHSH and LQKENI.

The table lists this clone with a count of one. V is TRBV7-9 and J is TRBJ1-5; TRBD1 is a possible D gene (6 bases). With 5 bases removed from V and 5 bases from J, the gap between germline ends came to 13 bases. The CDR3 contains 14 residues. CDR1 SEHNR and CDR2 FQNEAQ come from the germline V gene (reference sequence). Here the CDR3 reads CASSRDTRDQPQHF. For the CDR3, the DNA is TGTGCCAGCAGCCGGGACACGCGAGATCAGCCCCAGCATTTT. The entire variable domain, with the rest obtained from reference TRBV7-9 and TRBJ1-5, is as follows: DTGVSQNPRHKITKRGQNVTFRCDPISEHNRLYWYRQTLGQGPEFLTYFQNEAQLEKSRLLSDRFSAERPKGSFSTLEIQRTEQGDSAMYLCASSRDTRDQPQHFGDGTRLSIL.

This chain joins TRBV7-9 and TRBJ1-1, with a tentative D call TRBD1 (5 bases). Germline loops: CDR1 SEHNR, CDR2 FQNEAQ (reference sequence). CDR3 size: 14 residues. V was cut by 6 bases and J by 6 bases, with 17 bases left in between. CDR3 bases: TGTGCCAGCAGTCGGGCGGGGCTTTCTTCTGAAGCTTTCTTT. This gives the protein CASSRAGLSSEAFF.

The V gene is TRBV6-5, the J gene TRBJ2-1, with 7 nucleotides matching TRBD1. The CDR3 spans 12 residues. The germline V gene encodes CDR1 MNHEY and CDR2 SVGAGI. The junction had 2 bases not matched to a gene; V was cut back by 10 bases and J by 2 bases. The CDR3 nucleotides read TGTGCCACAGGGACAGCCTACAATGAGCAGTTCTTC. Translating it yields CATGTAYNEQFF.